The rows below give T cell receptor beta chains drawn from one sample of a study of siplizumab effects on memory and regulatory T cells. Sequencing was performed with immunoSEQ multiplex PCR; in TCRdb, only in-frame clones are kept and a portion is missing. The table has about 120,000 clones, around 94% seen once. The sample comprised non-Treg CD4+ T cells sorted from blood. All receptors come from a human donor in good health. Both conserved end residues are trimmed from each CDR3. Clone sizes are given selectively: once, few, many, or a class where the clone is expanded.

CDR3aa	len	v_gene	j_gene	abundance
ASSLGLSENTEAF	13	TRBV6-1	TRBJ1-1	.
ASSWTGVNQPQH	12	TRBV6-6	TRBJ1-5	.
ASSSQTGVRGYT	12	TRBV5-6	TRBJ1-2	.
ASSPSLLGASSYEQY	15	TRBV18	TRBJ2-7	.
ASSHYRAEQY	10	TRBV18	TRBJ2-7	.
ASSIDRVRDTQY	12	TRBV19	TRBJ2-3	once
ASSTPDRGFYGYT	13	TRBV13	TRBJ1-2	.
AISRGLAVQETQY	13	TRBV10-3	TRBJ2-5	.
AISERQEDYGYT	12	TRBV10-3	TRBJ1-2	once
ASSSLRSGAYNEQF	14	TRBV27	TRBJ2-1	.
ASSELRNGGSYEQY	14	TRBV6-4	TRBJ2-7	.
ATSKTGTRAYEQY	13	TRBV15	TRBJ2-7	.
AWSLASGSFTGELF	14	TRBV30	TRBJ2-2	.
ASRFNSGVEF	10	TRBV6-5	TRBJ2-1	.
ASSPKDMRSYEQY	13	TRBV7-9	TRBJ2-7	.
ASSPGTGETQY	11	TRBV18	TRBJ2-5	.
ASSKPKQETQY	11	TRBV11-2	TRBJ2-5	.
ASSLEGQSGEQY	12	TRBV5-1	TRBJ2-7	once
ASSLVGVGEKLF	12	TRBV5-6	TRBJ1-4	.
ASSVGAGQIHGYT	13	TRBV9	TRBJ1-2	.
ASSEQRGVDTQY	12	TRBV6-4	TRBJ2-3	.
ATQGNSNQPQH	11	TRBV18	TRBJ1-5	.
ASSLAGGASYEQY	13	TRBV7-2	TRBJ2-7	.
ASSLREQGHHPPI	13	TRBV7-9	TRBJ2-7	.
ASSPGGGPSNQPQH	14	TRBV11-2	TRBJ1-5	.
ASSLSSGGAVTQY	13	TRBV5-4	TRBJ2-5	.
ASSIVGSNQPQH	12	TRBV19	TRBJ1-5	few
ATSRDLGLAVYEQY	14	TRBV15	.	.
ASSYAYGPYEQY	12	TRBV6-5	TRBJ2-7	.
ASSPPYGVTEAF	12	TRBV18	TRBJ1-1	.
ASSRILGTGQGADTQY	16	TRBV18	TRBJ2-3	.
ASRGTSGSLNNEQF	14	TRBV27	TRBJ2-1	.
ASRINTDTQY	10	TRBV5-1	TRBJ2-3	.
ASSFFDRLNQPQH	13	TRBV5-6	TRBJ1-5	.
ASSPGTGNQPQH	12	TRBV18	TRBJ1-5	.
ASSPGVGEQY	10	TRBV27	TRBJ2-7	.
ASSSRTGQANGYT	13	TRBV7-8	TRBJ1-2	.
ASSGTSGGAWETQY	14	TRBV9	TRBJ2-5	.
ASSFYGTPWNTEAF	14	TRBV11-2	TRBJ1-1	.
ASSLAPGQTAF	11	TRBV11-2	TRBJ1-1	.
ASSPGQLEAF	10	TRBV18	TRBJ1-1	.
ASVNGAGYEQY	11	TRBV7-9	.	.
ASRTGTENTEAF	12	TRBV5-1	TRBJ1-1	.
ASRWMAGGPRETQY	14	TRBV5-4	TRBJ2-5	.
ASSAGTGDRTDTQY	14	TRBV5-1	TRBJ2-3	.
ASSSRYTSGGVNTGELF	17	TRBV5-6	TRBJ2-2	.
ASSLAWGPSTDTQY	14	TRBV7-2	TRBJ2-3	.
ASSLQMDRGYGYT	13	TRBV5-8	TRBJ1-2	.
ASSPGGAVNYGYT	13	TRBV18	TRBJ1-2	few
ASSVGGQGALIGETQY	16	TRBV9	TRBJ2-5	.